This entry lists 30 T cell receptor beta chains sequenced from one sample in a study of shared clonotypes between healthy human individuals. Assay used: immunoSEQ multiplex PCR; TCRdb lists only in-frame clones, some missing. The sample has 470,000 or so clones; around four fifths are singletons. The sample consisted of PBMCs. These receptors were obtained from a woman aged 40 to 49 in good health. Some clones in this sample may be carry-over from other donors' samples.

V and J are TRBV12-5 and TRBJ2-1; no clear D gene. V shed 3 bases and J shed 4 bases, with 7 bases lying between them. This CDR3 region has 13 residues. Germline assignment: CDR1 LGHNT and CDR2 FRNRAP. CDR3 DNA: TGTGCTAGTGGTTTCAGTGTTTACAATGAGCAGTTCTTC. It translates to CASGFSVYNEQFF.

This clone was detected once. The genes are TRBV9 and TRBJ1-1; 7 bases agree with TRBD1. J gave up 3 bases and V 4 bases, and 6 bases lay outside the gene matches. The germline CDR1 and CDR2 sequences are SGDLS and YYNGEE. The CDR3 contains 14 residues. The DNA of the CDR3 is TGTGCCAGCAGCAGACAGGGAATGGACACTGAAGCTTTCTTT. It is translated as CASSRQGMDTEAFF. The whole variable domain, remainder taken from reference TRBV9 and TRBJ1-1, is DSGVTQTPKHLITATGQRVTLRCSPRSGDLSVYWYQQSLDQGLQFLIQYYNGEERAKGNILERFSAQQFPDLHSELNLSSLELGDSALYFCASSRQGMDTEAFFGQGTRLTVV.

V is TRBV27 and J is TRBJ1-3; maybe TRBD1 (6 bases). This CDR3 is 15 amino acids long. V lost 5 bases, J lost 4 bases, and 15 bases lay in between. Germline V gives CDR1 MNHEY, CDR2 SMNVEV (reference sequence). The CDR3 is CASSPRGARGNTIYF. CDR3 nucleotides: TGTGCCAGCAGTCCACGGGGGGCGCGGGGAAACACCATATATTTT.

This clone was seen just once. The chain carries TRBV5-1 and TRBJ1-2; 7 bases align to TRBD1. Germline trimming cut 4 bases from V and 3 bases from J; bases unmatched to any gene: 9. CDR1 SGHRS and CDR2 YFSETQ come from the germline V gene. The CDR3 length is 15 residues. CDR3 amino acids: CASSQATGSHYGYTF. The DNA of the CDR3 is TGCGCCAGCAGCCAAGCGACAGGGTCTCACTATGGCTACACCTTC.

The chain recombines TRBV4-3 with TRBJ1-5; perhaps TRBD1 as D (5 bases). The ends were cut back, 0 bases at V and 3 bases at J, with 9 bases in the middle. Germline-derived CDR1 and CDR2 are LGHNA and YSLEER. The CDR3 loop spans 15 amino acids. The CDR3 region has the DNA TGCGCCAGCAGCCAAGACAGGGTAACCAATCAGCCCCAGCATTTT. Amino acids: CASSQDRVTNQPQHF.

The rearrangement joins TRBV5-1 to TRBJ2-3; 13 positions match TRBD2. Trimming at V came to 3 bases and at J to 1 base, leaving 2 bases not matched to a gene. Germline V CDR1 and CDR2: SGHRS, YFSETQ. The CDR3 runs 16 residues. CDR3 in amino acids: CASSWGLAGRTDTQYF. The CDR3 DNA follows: TGCGCCAGCAGCTGGGGACTAGCGGGGCGCACAGATACGCAGTATTTT.

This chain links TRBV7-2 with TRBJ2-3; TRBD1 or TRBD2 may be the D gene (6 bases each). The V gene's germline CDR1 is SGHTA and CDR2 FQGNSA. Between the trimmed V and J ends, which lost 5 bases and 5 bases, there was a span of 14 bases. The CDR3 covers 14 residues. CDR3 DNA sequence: TGTGCCAGCAGCCTGGAGGGGGGCGAAGATACGCAGTATTTT. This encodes CASSLEGGEDTQYF.

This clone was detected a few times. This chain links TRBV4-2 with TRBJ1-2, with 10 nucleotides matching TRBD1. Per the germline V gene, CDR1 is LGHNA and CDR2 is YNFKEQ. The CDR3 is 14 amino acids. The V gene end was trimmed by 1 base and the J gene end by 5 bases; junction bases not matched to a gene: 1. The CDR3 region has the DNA TGTGCCAGCAGCCAAGTGGACAGGGGGTATGGCTACACCTTC. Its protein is CASSQVDRGYGYTF.

The CDR3 DNA follows: TGTGCCAGCAGCTTATACGCTACAGGGACAGGGAACACTGAAGCTTTCTTT. Protein: CASSLYATGTGNTEAFF. V is TRBV7-2 and J is TRBJ1-1; 8 bases are shared with TRBD1. The V segment lost 2 bases and the J segment 1 base; nucleotides outside the gene matches: 9. CDR1 is SGHTA, CDR2 FQGNSA, per germline. CDR3 length: 17 residues.

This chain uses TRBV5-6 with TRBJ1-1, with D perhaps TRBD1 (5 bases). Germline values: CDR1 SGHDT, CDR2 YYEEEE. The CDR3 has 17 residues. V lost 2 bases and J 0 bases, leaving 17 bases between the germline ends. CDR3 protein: CASSFWIALGVNTEAFF. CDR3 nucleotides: TGTGCCAGCAGCTTCTGGATTGCGCTGGGGGTGAACACTGAAGCTTTCTTT.

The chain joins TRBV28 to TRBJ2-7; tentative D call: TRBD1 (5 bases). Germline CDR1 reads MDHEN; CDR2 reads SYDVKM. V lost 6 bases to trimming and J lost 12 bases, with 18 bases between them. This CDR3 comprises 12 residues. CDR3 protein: CASSWAMTALYF. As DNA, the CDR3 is TGTGCCAGCAGCTGGGCAATGACAGCCCTGTACTTC.

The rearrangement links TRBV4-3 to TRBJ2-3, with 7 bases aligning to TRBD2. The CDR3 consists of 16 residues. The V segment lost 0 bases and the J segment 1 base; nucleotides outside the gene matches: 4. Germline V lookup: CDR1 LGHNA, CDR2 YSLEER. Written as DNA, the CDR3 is TGCGCCAGCAGCCAAGAATGGGCGGGAGGCACAGATACGCAGTATTTT. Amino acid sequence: CASSQEWAGGTDTQYF.

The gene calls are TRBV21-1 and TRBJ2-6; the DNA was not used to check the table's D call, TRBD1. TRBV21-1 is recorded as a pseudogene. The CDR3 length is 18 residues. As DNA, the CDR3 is TGTGCCAGCAGAGCGGGACAGGGGGGCCCCTCTGGGGCCAACGTCCTGACTTTC. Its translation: CASRAGQGGPSGANVLTF.

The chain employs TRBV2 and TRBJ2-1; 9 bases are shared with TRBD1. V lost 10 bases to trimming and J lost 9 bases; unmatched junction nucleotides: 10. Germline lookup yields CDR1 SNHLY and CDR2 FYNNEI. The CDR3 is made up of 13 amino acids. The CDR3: CAIGTGSFPEQFF. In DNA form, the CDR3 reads TGTGCCATCGGGACAGGGAGTTTTCCTGAGCAGTTCTTC.

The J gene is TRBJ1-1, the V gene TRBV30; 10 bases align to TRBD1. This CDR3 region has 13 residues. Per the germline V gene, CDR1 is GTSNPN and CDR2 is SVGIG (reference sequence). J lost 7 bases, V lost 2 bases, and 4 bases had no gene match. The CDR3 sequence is CAWSRDRGNEAFF. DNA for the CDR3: TGTGCCTGGAGTAGGGACAGGGGCAATGAAGCTTTCTTT.

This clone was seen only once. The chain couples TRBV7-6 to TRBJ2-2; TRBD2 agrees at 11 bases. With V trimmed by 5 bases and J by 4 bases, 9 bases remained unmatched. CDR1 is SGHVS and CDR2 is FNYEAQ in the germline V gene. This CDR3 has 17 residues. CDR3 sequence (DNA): TGTGCCAGCAGCCCCCTGGGGCTAGCGGGAGGCACCGGGGAGCTGTTTTTT. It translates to CASSPLGLAGGTGELFF.

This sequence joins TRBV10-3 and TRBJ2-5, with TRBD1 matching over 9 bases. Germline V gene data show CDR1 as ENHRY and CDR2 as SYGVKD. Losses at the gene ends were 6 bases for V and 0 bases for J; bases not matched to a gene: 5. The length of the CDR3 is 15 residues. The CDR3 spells CAIRGTGRDQETQYF. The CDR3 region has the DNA TGTGCCATCAGGGGGACAGGGAGAGACCAAGAGACCCAGTACTTC.

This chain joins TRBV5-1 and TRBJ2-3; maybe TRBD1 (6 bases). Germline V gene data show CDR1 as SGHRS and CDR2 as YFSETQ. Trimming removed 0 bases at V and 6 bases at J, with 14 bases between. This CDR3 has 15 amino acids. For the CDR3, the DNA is TGCGCCAGCAGCTTGGACAGGGTGGCATACGATACGCAGTATTTT. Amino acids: CASSLDRVAYDTQYF.

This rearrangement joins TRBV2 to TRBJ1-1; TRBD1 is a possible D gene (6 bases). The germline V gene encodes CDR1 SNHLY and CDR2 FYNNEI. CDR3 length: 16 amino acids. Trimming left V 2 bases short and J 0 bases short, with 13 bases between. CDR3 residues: CASSERQVTMNTEAFF. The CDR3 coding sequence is TGTGCCAGCAGTGAAAGACAGGTCACCATGAACACTGAAGCTTTCTTT.

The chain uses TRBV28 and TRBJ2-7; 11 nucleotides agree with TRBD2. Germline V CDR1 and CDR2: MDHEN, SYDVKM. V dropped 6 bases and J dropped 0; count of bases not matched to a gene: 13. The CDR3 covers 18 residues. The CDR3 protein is CASRTTRASGGSSYEQYF. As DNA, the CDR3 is TGTGCCAGCAGAACTACCCGGGCTAGCGGGGGGAGCTCCTACGAGCAGTACTTC.

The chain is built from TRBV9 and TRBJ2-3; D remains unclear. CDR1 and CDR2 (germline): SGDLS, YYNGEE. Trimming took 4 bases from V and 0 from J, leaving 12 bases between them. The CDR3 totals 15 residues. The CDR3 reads CASSRRLTSTDTQYF. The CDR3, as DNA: TGTGCCAGCAGCCGTAGACTTACTAGCACAGATACGCAGTATTTT.

Written as DNA, the CDR3 is TGTGCCATCAGTGAGTCGATAATGGCAGGGCTGGATCCCTACGAGCAGTACTTC. This sequence encodes CAISESIMAGLDPYEQYF. This chain links TRBV10-3 with TRBJ2-7; possible D gene TRBD1, 5 bases. V was pared by 0 bases and J by 2 bases, with 20 bases between. Germline V lookup: CDR1 ENHRY, CDR2 SYGVKD. This CDR3 contains 18 residues.

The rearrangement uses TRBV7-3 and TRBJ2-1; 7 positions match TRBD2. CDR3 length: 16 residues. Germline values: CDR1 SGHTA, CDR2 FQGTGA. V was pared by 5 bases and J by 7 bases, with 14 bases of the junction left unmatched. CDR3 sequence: CASSREGAGAGNEQFF. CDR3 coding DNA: TGTGCCAGCAGCAGAGAAGGGGCGGGAGCGGGAAATGAGCAGTTCTTC.

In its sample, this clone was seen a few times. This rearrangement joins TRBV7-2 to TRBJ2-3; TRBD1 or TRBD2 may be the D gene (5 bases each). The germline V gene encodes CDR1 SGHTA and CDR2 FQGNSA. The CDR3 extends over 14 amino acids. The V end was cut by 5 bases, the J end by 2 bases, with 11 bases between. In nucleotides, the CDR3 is TGTGCCAGCAGCCCCCGGGGCTACACAGATACGCAGTATTTT. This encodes CASSPRGYTDTQYF.

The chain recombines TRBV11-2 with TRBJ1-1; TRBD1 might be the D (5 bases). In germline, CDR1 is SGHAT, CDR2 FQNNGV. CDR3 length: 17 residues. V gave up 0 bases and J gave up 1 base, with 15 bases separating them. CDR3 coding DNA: TGTGCCAGCAGCTTAGACGTCACGGGGCGCTGGAACACTGAAGCTTTCTTT. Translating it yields CASSLDVTGRWNTEAFF. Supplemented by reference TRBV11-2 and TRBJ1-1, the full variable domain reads EAGVAQSPRYKIIEKRQSVAFWCNPISGHATLYWYQQILGQGPKLLIQFQNNGVVDDSQLPKDRFSAERLKGVDSTLKIQPAKLEDSAVYLCASSLDVTGRWNTEAFFGQGTRLTVV.

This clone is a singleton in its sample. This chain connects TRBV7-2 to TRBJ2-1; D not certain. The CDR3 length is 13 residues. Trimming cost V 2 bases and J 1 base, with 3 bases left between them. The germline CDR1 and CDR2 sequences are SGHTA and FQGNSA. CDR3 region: CASSLQSYNEQFF. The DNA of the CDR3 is TGTGCCAGCAGCTTACAGTCCTACAATGAGCAGTTCTTC.

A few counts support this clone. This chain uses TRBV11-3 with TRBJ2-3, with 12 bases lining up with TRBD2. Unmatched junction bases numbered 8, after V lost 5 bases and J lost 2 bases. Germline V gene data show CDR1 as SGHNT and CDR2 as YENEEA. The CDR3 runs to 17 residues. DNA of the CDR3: TGTGCCAGCAGCCCGGGGACTAGCGGGCCCGACACAGATACGCAGTATTTT. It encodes CASSPGTSGPDTDTQYF.

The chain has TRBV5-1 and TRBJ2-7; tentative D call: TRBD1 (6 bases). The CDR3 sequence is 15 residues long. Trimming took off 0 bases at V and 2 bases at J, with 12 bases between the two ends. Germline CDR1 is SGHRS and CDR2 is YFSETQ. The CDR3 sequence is CASSLGPTGAYEQYF. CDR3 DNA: TGCGCCAGCAGCTTGGGACCGACAGGAGCCTACGAGCAGTACTTC.

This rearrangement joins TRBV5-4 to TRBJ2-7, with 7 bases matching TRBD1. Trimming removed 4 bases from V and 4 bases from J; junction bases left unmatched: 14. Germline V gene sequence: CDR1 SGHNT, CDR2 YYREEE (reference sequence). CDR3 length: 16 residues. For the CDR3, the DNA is TGTGCCAGCAGCCCCGGTGGGGGACAGCTATATTACGAGCAGTACTTC. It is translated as CASSPGGGQLYYEQYF. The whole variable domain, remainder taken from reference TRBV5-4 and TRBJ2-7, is ETGVTQSPTHLIKTRGQQVTLRCSSQSGHNTVSWYQQALGQGPQFIFQYYREEENGRGNFPPRFSGLQFPNYSSELNVNALELDDSALYLCASSPGGGQLYYEQYFGPGTRLTVT.

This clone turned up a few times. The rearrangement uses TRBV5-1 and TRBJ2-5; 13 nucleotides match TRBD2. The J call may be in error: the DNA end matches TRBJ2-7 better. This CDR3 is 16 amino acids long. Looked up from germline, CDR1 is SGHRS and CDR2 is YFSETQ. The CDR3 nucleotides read TGCGCCAGCAGCTTGACACTAGCGGGAGGGCCAAACGAGCAGTACTTC. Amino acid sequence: CASSLTLAGGPNEQYF.